The 32 T cell receptor beta chains presented below share a single source sample, sequenced in a study of shared clonotypes between healthy human individuals. Sequencing was performed with immunoSEQ multiplex PCR; in TCRdb, only in-frame clones are kept and a portion is missing. The sample yields 2,500,000 or so clones, roughly 90% seen once. Sequencing was performed on naive CD4+ T cells from PBMCs. Indicated subset: CD45RA+ positively selected. These receptors all stem from a man aged 18 to 29 in good health. Some clones in this sample may be carry-over from other donors' samples.

This chain connects TRBV2 to TRBJ2-2, with 10 bases that match TRBD2. The CDR3 totals 16 residues. After removal of 3 bases from V and 6 bases from J, the junction contained 7 bases not matched to a gene. Germline loops: CDR1 SNHLY, CDR2 FYNNEI. The CDR3 sequence is CASSEGTSETAGELFF. The CDR3 DNA sequence: TGTGCCAGCAGTGAGGGGACTAGCGAGACCGCCGGGGAGCTGTTTTTT.

Concerning this clone: The same CDR3 also results from other DNA sequences found in this sample. The chain employs TRBV7-2 and TRBJ2-3; D remains ambiguous. Germline V gives CDR1 SGHTA, CDR2 FQGNSA. This CDR3 spans 13 amino acids. The ends were cut back, 1 base at V and 2 bases at J, with 4 bases in the middle. CDR3 bases: TGTGCCAGCAGCTTAGGACTCACAGATACGCAGTATTTT. This gives the protein CASSLGLTDTQYF. Full variable domain (outside the CDR3, taken from reference TRBV7-2 and TRBJ2-3): GAGVSQSPSNKVTEKGKDVELRCDPISGHTALYWYRQSLGQGLEFLIYFQGNSAPDKSGLPSDRFSAERTGGSVSTLTIQRTQQEDSAVYLCASSLGLTDTQYFGPGTRLTVL.

The CDR3 here is CSVDTENIQYF. The CDR3 bases are TGCAGCGTTGATACAGAAAACATTCAGTACTTC. The genes are TRBV29-1 and TRBJ2-4; D gene ambiguous. The CDR3 runs 11 residues. Trimming took 3 bases from V and 5 from J, leaving 5 bases between them. CDR1 is SQVTM and CDR2 is ANQGSEA in the germline V gene.

The chain is built from TRBV6-4 and TRBJ1-3; possibly TRBD1 for D (6 bases). The V end lost 6 bases, the J end lost 0 bases, and 21 bases lay between the germline ends. Germline lookup yields CDR1 MRHNA and CDR2 SNTAGT. The CDR3 spans 18 residues. The CDR3 loop is CASRVNMDSSISGNTIYF. CDR3 bases: TGTGCCAGCAGAGTCAACATGGACAGCTCTATCTCTGGAAACACCATATATTTT.

The chain couples TRBV7-2 to TRBJ1-3; no definite D call. The V end was cut by 3 bases, the J end by 0 bases, with 15 bases between. CDR1 is SGHTA and CDR2 is FQGNSA in the germline V gene. The CDR3 has 17 residues. The CDR3 reads CASSLLSVGLSGNTIYF. The CDR3 DNA is TGTGCCAGCAGCTTGCTAAGCGTAGGGCTCTCTGGAAACACCATATATTTT.

The rearrangement joins TRBV5-1 to TRBJ1-1, with D possibly TRBD1 on 6 matching bases. Between the trimmed V and J ends, which lost 5 bases and 1 base, there was a span of 12 bases. The CDR3 extends over 14 amino acids. Looked up from germline, CDR1 is SGHRS and CDR2 is YFSETQ. The CDR3 region has the DNA TGCGCCAGCAGTAGGGGACACCCGAACACTGAAGCTTTCTTT. Protein product: CASSRGHPNTEAFF.

This clone has a single count. The chain couples TRBV18 to TRBJ2-7; D perhaps matches TRBD2 (6 bases). Trimming took 4 bases from V and 0 from J, leaving 16 bases between them. Germline values: CDR1 KGHSH, CDR2 LQKENI. There are 16 residues in the CDR3. The CDR3 protein is CASSRFERAPSYEQYF. CDR3 nucleotide sequence: TGTGCCAGCTCACGCTTCGAGCGGGCCCCCTCCTACGAGCAGTACTTC.

Comment on this clone: This CDR3 is also generated by other DNA sequences in the sample. The chain recombines TRBV9 with TRBJ1-5; weak D call: TRBD1 (6 bases). Trimming shortened V by 3 bases and J by 6 bases, and 13 bases separated the two germline ends. Germline V CDR1 and CDR2: SGDLS, YYNGEE. CDR3 length: 14 amino acids. The CDR3 loop reads CASSATGGSQPQHF. Here the CDR3 DNA reads TGTGCCAGCAGCGCCACGGGGGGCAGTCAGCCCCAGCATTTT. The whole variable domain, filled in from reference TRBV9 and TRBJ1-5, reads DSGVTQTPKHLITATGQRVTLRCSPRSGDLSVYWYQQSLDQGLQFLIQYYNGEERAKGNILERFSAQQFPDLHSELNLSSLELGDSALYFCASSATGGSQPQHFGDGTRLSIL.

The CDR3 sequence is CASSHGADTGELFF. CDR3 in DNA: TGCGCCAGCAGCCATGGGGCCGACACCGGGGAGCTGTTTTTT. This rearrangement joins TRBV5-1 to TRBJ2-2, with a tentative D call TRBD1 (5 bases). V gave up 4 bases and J gave up 3 bases, with 10 bases separating them. Germline loops: CDR1 SGHRS, CDR2 YFSETQ. This CDR3 spans 14 amino acids.

This clone is a singleton in its sample. V is TRBV7-9 and J is TRBJ1-1; D not resolved. Germline CDR1 SEHNR, CDR2 FQNEAQ (reference sequence). The CDR3 runs 15 residues. Trimming took 2 bases from V and 1 from J, leaving 11 bases between them. CDR3 sequence: CASSLSAGENTEAFF. The CDR3 coding sequence is TGTGCCAGCAGCTTAAGTGCAGGAGAGAACACTGAAGCTTTCTTT. Using reference TRBV7-9 and TRBJ1-1 for the parts outside the CDR3, the full variable domain is DTGVSQNPRHKITKRGQNVTFRCDPISEHNRLYWYRQTLGQGPEFLTYFQNEAQLEKSRLLSDRFSAERPKGSFSTLEIQRTEQGDSAMYLCASSLSAGENTEAFFGQGTRLTVV.

The chain has TRBV15 and TRBJ1-5, with TRBD1 matching over 9 bases. V lost 3 bases and J lost 3; bases outside the gene matches: 6. Germline CDR1 is LNHNV and CDR2 is YYDKDF (reference sequence). This CDR3 is built from 16 residues. In nucleotides, the CDR3 is TGTGCCACCAGCAGGGGTGGACAGGGGTACAATCAGCCCCAGCATTTT. This encodes CATSRGGQGYNQPQHF.

This chain uses TRBV10-3 with TRBJ1-5; D is perhaps TRBD1 (6 bases). Germline V gene data show CDR1 as ENHRY and CDR2 as SYGVKD. This CDR3 has 18 residues. V lost 3 bases and J lost 3, with 21 bases in between. The CDR3 protein is CAISESESRGLSNQPQHF. In DNA, the CDR3 is TGTGCCATCAGTGAATCCGAGAGCAGGGGTCTTTCCAATCAGCCCCAGCATTTT.

J is TRBJ2-7 and V is TRBV6-1; 8 bases align to TRBD1. V shed 2 bases and J 3 bases; nucleotides not matched to a gene: 3. The CDR3 loop spans 14 amino acids. Per germline, CDR1 MNHNS and CDR2 SASEGT. This chain's CDR3 is CASSESGGGYEQYF. CDR3 sequence (DNA): TGTGCCAGCAGTGAATCAGGGGGCGGCTACGAGCAGTACTTC.

There are a few counts of this clone. The chain has TRBV5-6 and TRBJ2-7, with a weak D call TRBD2 (6 bases). Germline V lookup: CDR1 SGHDT, CDR2 YYEEEE. The CDR3 sequence is 13 residues long. Between the trimmed V and J ends, which lost 0 bases and 6 bases, there was a span of 10 bases. For the CDR3, the DNA is TGTGCCAGCAGCTTGGATTTCGGGGGCGAGCAGTACTTC. Protein sequence: CASSLDFGGEQYF.

Details on this clone: The identical CDR3 is also encoded by other nucleotide sequences in the sample. The J gene is TRBJ2-3, the V gene TRBV7-3; no firm D call. This CDR3 is 13 amino acids long. Trimming stripped 4 bases from V and 1 base from J, with 6 bases between. Looked up from germline, CDR1 is SGHTA and CDR2 is FQGTGA. CDR3 residues: CASSSVRTDTQYF. CDR3 nucleotide sequence: TGTGCCAGCAGCTCGGTACGCACAGATACGCAGTATTTT.

This rearrangement joins TRBV19 to TRBJ1-2, with TRBD1 identical over 7 bases. The CDR3 runs to 14 residues. Germline CDR1 LNHDA, CDR2 SQIVND (reference sequence). After removal of 4 bases from V and 3 bases from J, the junction contained 5 bases not matched to a gene. The CDR3 coding sequence is TGTGCCAGTAGTACGGGACAGTCCCACTATGGCTACACCTTC. This gives the protein CASSTGQSHYGYTF. The full variable domain, completed using reference TRBV19 and TRBJ1-2, is DGGITQSPKYLFRKEGQNVTLSCEQNLNHDAMYWYRQDPGQGLRLIYYSQIVNDFQKGDIAEGYSVSREKKESFPLTVTSAQKNPTAFYLCASSTGQSHYGYTFGSGTRLTVV.

The chain combines TRBV28 with TRBJ1-2, with D possibly matching TRBD1 (6 bases). The germline V and J ends were trimmed by 6 bases and 5 bases, with 22 bases remaining between them. The germline V gene encodes CDR1 MDHEN and CDR2 SYDVKM. The CDR3 length is 16 residues. CDR3 residues: CASSSLDAGGTYGYTF. The CDR3 region has the DNA TGTGCCAGCAGCAGTCTCGACGCCGGGGGCACGTATGGCTACACCTTC.

In the case of this clone: The identical CDR3 is also encoded by other nucleotide sequences in the sample. The rearrangement uses TRBV19 and TRBJ1-1, with D unclear. The CDR3 length is 13 residues. V was pared by 6 bases and J by 0 bases, with 8 bases between. Germline V gene lookup returns CDR1 LNHDA and CDR2 SQIVND (reference sequence). This CDR3 is CASSWSVNTEAFF. The CDR3 bases are TGTGCCAGTAGCTGGTCGGTGAACACTGAAGCTTTCTTT.

The genes are TRBV6-4 and TRBJ1-5; D call uncertain. V shed 2 bases and J shed 7 bases, with 9 bases lying between them. CDR3 size: 13 residues. Germline CDR1 MRHNA, CDR2 SNTAGT. CDR3 region: CASSDRAAQPQHF. In DNA form, the CDR3 reads TGTGCCAGCAGTGACCGGGCGGCACAGCCCCAGCATTTT.

This clone has just one count. The V and J genes are TRBV5-8 and TRBJ1-5; D not resolved. This CDR3 has 17 residues. In germline, CDR1 is SGHTS, CDR2 YDEGEE. Trimming cost V 0 bases and J 4 bases, with 17 bases left between them. In DNA form, the CDR3 reads TGTGCCAGCAGCTTGGAGTCCCCCTATCGGCGGAATCAGCCCCAGCATTTT. Protein product: CASSLESPYRRNQPQHF.

The chain joins TRBV28 to TRBJ1-1, with 7 bases lining up with TRBD1. The V gene end was trimmed by 2 bases and the J gene end by 4 bases; junction bases not matched to a gene: 4. Germline V gives CDR1 MDHEN, CDR2 SYDVKM. The CDR3 runs to 14 residues. Here the CDR3 reads CASSLRGPPTEAFF. CDR3 DNA: TGTGCCAGCAGTTTAAGGGGGCCCCCCACTGAAGCTTTCTTT. The whole variable domain, filled in from reference TRBV28 and TRBJ1-1, reads DVKVTQSSRYLVKRTGEKVFLECVQDMDHENMFWYRQDPGLGLRLIYFSYDVKMKEKGDIPEGYSVSREKKERFSLILESASTNQTSMYLCASSLRGPPTEAFFGQGTRLTVV.

The sample holds one count of this clone. In DNA, the CDR3 is TGTGCCAGCTCACCACGACAGGGGAAAGAGACCCAGTACTTC. Its translation: CASSPRQGKETQYF. The chain has TRBV18 and TRBJ2-5; 8 bases match TRBD1. Germline assignment: CDR1 KGHSH and CDR2 LQKENI. CDR3 length: 14 amino acids. After removal of 1 base from V and 3 bases from J, the junction contained 1 base not matched to a gene.

The chain uses TRBV27 and TRBJ2-1, with D possibly matching TRBD2 (5 bases). This CDR3 contains 14 residues. Trimming stripped 2 bases from V and 2 bases from J, with 7 bases between. Looked up from germline, CDR1 is MNHEY and CDR2 is SMNVEV (reference sequence). CDR3 sequence: CASSLRGTYNEQFF. The DNA for the CDR3 is TGTGCCAGCAGTTTACGGGGTACCTACAATGAGCAGTTCTTC.

This sequence joins TRBV7-3 and TRBJ2-3; the D gene is possibly TRBD1 (6 bases). Trimming left V 4 bases short and J 4 bases short, with 6 bases between. In germline, CDR1 is SGHTA, CDR2 FQGTGA. The CDR3 has 12 amino acids. CDR3 region: CASSYRADTQYF. CDR3 nucleotide sequence: TGTGCCAGCAGCTACAGGGCAGATACGCAGTATTTT.

CDR3 region: CASSPRDRGTEAFF. CDR3 bases: TGTGCCAGCAGTCCCCGGGACAGGGGGACTGAAGCTTTCTTT. This rearrangement joins TRBV6-6 to TRBJ1-1; 11 positions agree with TRBD1. V shed 5 bases, J shed 5 bases, and the junction held 4 bases outside the gene matches. The CDR3 loop spans 14 amino acids. Germline V gives CDR1 MNHNY, CDR2 SVGAGI (reference sequence).

This chain connects TRBV29-1 to TRBJ2-5, with D possibly being TRBD2 (5 bases). Germline CDR1 is SQVTM and CDR2 is ANQGSEA. Deletions cut 6 bases from V and 3 bases from J, with 11 bases between. The CDR3 is made up of 12 amino acids. CDR3 amino acids: CSVSPAEETQYF. Here the CDR3 DNA reads TGCAGCGTATCCCCAGCGGAAGAGACCCAGTACTTC.

The rearrangement uses TRBV2 and TRBJ2-5; 7 positions agree with TRBD2. The CDR3 sequence is 17 residues long. CDR1 SNHLY and CDR2 FYNNEI come from the germline V gene. J gave up 5 bases and V 6 bases, and 18 bases lay outside the gene matches. CDR3 bases: TGTGCCAGCAGGGCCGGGGGGATACAAAGGTCATGGGAGACCCAGTACTTC. Protein sequence: CASRAGGIQRSWETQYF.

The chain is built from TRBV7-8 and TRBJ1-2, with TRBD1 matching 9 bases. There are 16 residues in the CDR3. Trimming took 5 bases from V and 5 from J; bases not matched to a gene: 12. Germline lookup yields CDR1 SGHVS and CDR2 FQNEAQ. The chain's CDR3 is CASSVINRGRRYGYTF. DNA for the CDR3: TGTGCCAGCAGCGTCATTAACAGGGGGCGGAGGTATGGCTACACCTTC.

The V gene is TRBV28, the J gene TRBJ1-4; D not certain. The V end lost 6 bases, the J end lost 8 bases, and 16 bases lay between the germline ends. The germline CDR1 and CDR2 sequences are MDHEN and SYDVKM. The CDR3 totals 14 residues. This CDR3 is CASSGEGLGEKLFF. The CDR3, as DNA: TGTGCCAGCAGCGGAGAGGGATTGGGAGAAAAACTGTTTTTT. The full variable domain, its missing parts supplied by reference TRBV28 and TRBJ1-4, is DVKVTQSSRYLVKRTGEKVFLECVQDMDHENMFWYRQDPGLGLRLIYFSYDVKMKEKGDIPEGYSVSREKKERFSLILESASTNQTSMYLCASSGEGLGEKLFFGSGTQLSVL.

The V and J genes are TRBV19 and TRBJ1-5; TRBD1 might be the D (6 bases). This CDR3 spans 16 amino acids. With 4 bases removed from V and 0 bases from J, the gap between germline ends came to 13 bases. The germline CDR1 and CDR2 sequences are LNHDA and SQIVND (reference sequence). This chain's CDR3 is CASSTGGTLSNQPQHF. The CDR3 DNA reads as TGTGCCAGTAGTACGGGAGGGACACTTAGCAATCAGCCCCAGCATTTT. Full variable domain (rest looked up from reference TRBV19 and TRBJ1-5): DGGITQSPKYLFRKEGQNVTLSCEQNLNHDAMYWYRQDPGQGLRLIYYSQIVNDFQKGDIAEGYSVSREKKESFPLTVTSAQKNPTAFYLCASSTGGTLSNQPQHFGDGTRLSIL.

The chain carries TRBV6-6 and TRBJ2-5; maybe TRBD2 (5 bases). Per the germline V gene, CDR1 is MNHNY and CDR2 is SVGAGI (reference sequence). This CDR3 is built from 14 residues. V was cut by 4 bases and J by 4 bases, with 13 bases left in between. In DNA form, the CDR3 reads TGTGCCAGCAGTTCCCACACGGGGAGAGAGACCCAGTACTTC. Protein product: CASSSHTGRETQYF.

The chain joins TRBV7-2 to TRBJ2-3; D remains unclear. CDR1 and CDR2 from the germline V gene are SGHTA and FQGNSA. The V gene lost 3 bases and the J gene lost 0 bases, with 7 bases spanning the gap. The CDR3 contains 14 residues. The CDR3 region has the DNA TGTGCCAGCAGCTTGTATGACAGCACAGATACGCAGTATTTT. This gives the protein CASSLYDSTDTQYF.